These 26 T cell receptor beta chains originate from one sample sequenced in a study of CD8 T cells in Susac syndrome. The RNA input was about 0.5 to 1 ug, and it was reverse transcribed with random hexamers. TCRdb fed the immunoSEQ multiplex PCR reads into MiXCR, producing one record per CDR3 protein. The sample holds around 170,000 distinct CDR3 sequences, more than 85% seen once. The sequenced material came from CD8+ T cells from PBMCs. These receptor sequences come from a human donor with Susac syndrome.

The J gene is TRBJ2-1, the V gene TRBV19; 15 nucleotides line up with TRBD2. Looked up from germline, CDR1 is LNHDA and CDR2 is SQIVND (reference sequence). The CDR3 runs to 18 residues. V shed 3 bases and J 3 bases; nucleotides not matched to a gene: 6. CDR3 nucleotides: TGTGCCAGTAGTATGGGACTAGCGGGGGGAACTTTCTACAATGAGCAGTTCTTC. Amino acids: CASSMGLAGGTFYNEQFF.

The rearrangement uses TRBV7-2 and TRBJ2-3; 8 bases align to TRBD1. The CDR3 totals 16 residues. Trimming took 4 bases from V and 3 from J; bases not matched to a gene: 9. In germline, CDR1 is SGHTA, CDR2 FQGNSA. The CDR3 protein is CASSYPRTGRTDTQYF. CDR3 DNA: TGTGCCAGCAGCTACCCGCGGACAGGGAGGACAGATACGCAGTATTTT. Based on the CDR3 plus reference TRBV7-2 and TRBJ2-3, the full variable domain is GAGVSQSPSNKVTEKGKDVELRCDPISGHTALYWYRQSLGQGLEFLIYFQGNSAPDKSGLPSDRFSAERTGGSVSTLTIQRTQQEDSAVYLCASSYPRTGRTDTQYFGPGTRLTVL.

This clonotype was observed a few times. The chain uses TRBV25-1 and TRBJ2-3; D call uncertain. The CDR3 consists of 14 residues. Trimming cost V 1 base and J 3 bases, with 8 bases left between them. Germline-derived CDR1 and CDR2 are MGHDK and SYGVNS. The CDR3 sequence: CASSELGRTDTQYF. The DNA of the CDR3 is TGTGCCAGCAGTGAATTGGGCAGAACAGATACGCAGTATTTT.

This clonotype showed up just once. The gene calls are TRBV4-1 and TRBJ2-6; D unresolved. Germline V gene data show CDR1 as MGHRA and CDR2 as YSYEKL. With 0 bases removed from V and 0 bases from J, the gap between germline ends came to 6 bases. This CDR3 comprises 16 residues. The CDR3 loop reads CASSQDMASGANVLTF. For the CDR3, the DNA is TGCGCCAGCAGCCAAGATATGGCCTCTGGGGCCAACGTCCTGACTTTC.

This chain links TRBV20-1 with TRBJ1-1; D remains unclear. Trimming left V 0 bases short and J 5 bases short, with 13 bases between. There are 14 residues in the CDR3. CDR1 and CDR2 (germline): DFQATT, SNEGSKA (reference sequence). CDR3: CSARDHGAETEAFF. Written as DNA, the CDR3 is TGCAGTGCTAGAGATCACGGTGCAGAAACTGAAGCTTTCTTT.

The V call is TRBV15, the J call TRBJ2-7, with no clear D. The V end lost 0 bases, the J end lost 2 bases, and 11 bases lay between the germline ends. The CDR3 is made up of 15 amino acids. Germline V gene data show CDR1 as LNHNV and CDR2 as YYDKDF (reference sequence). The CDR3 DNA follows: TGTGCCACCAGCAGAGAAAAAGGGCCGACCTACGAGCAGTACTTC. This codes for CATSREKGPTYEQYF.

The V and J genes are TRBV5-4 and TRBJ1-1, with no clear D. The CDR3 extends over 15 amino acids. Trimming took 0 bases from V and 4 from J, leaving 13 bases between them. The germline V gene encodes CDR1 SGHNT and CDR2 YYREEE (reference sequence). In nucleotides, the CDR3 is TGTGCCAGCAGCTTGGACCTAAGCGGATTCACTGAAGCTTTCTTT. It specifies CASSLDLSGFTEAFF. Using reference TRBV5-4 and TRBJ1-1 for the parts outside the CDR3, the full variable domain is ETGVTQSPTHLIKTRGQQVTLRCSSQSGHNTVSWYQQALGQGPQFIFQYYREEENGRGNFPPRFSGLQFPNYSSELNVNALELDDSALYLCASSLDLSGFTEAFFGQGTRLTVV.

The CDR3 is CASSTQIAGEYADTQYF. The CDR3 DNA reads TGTGCCAGCAGCACACAAATAGCGGGAGAGTACGCAGATACGCAGTATTTT. This rearrangement joins TRBV5-6 to TRBJ2-3; 9 nucleotides line up with TRBD2. Germline CDR1 reads SGHDT; CDR2 reads YYEEEE. This CDR3 has 17 amino acids. With 4 bases clipped from V and 4 bases from J, the junction kept 13 bases outside the gene matches.

The CDR3 spells CASSSPVDDEAFF. The CDR3 nucleotides are TGTGCCAGCAGCTCCCCAGTGGATGATGAAGCTTTCTTT. This chain links TRBV7-9 with TRBJ1-1; D remains unclear. The length of the CDR3 is 13 residues. In germline, CDR1 is SEHNR, CDR2 FQNEAQ (reference sequence). V lost 4 bases and J lost 7, with 13 bases in between.

CDR3 DNA: TGCAGTGCTAGAGAATACAGGGGAGGAAACATTCAGTACTTC. It encodes CSAREYRGGNIQYF. V is TRBV20-1 and J is TRBJ2-4; a weak D match, TRBD1 (7 bases). Germline V gene sequence: CDR1 DFQATT, CDR2 SNEGSKA (reference sequence). This CDR3 spans 14 amino acids. V gave up 0 bases and J gave up 6 bases, with 12 bases separating them.

The V and J genes are TRBV19 and TRBJ2-5; 7 bases line up with TRBD1. Germline-derived CDR1 and CDR2 are LNHDA and SQIVND (reference sequence). Trimming removed 0 bases from V and 2 bases from J; junction bases left unmatched: 3. The CDR3 runs 15 residues. The CDR3 coding sequence is TGTGCCAGTAGTATAGATTGGGACAGACAAGAGACCCAGTACTTC. Translated, it gives CASSIDWDRQETQYF. Based on the CDR3 plus reference TRBV19 and TRBJ2-5, the full variable domain is DGGITQSPKYLFRKEGQNVTLSCEQNLNHDAMYWYRQDPGQGLRLIYYSQIVNDFQKGDIAEGYSVSREKKESFPLTVTSAQKNPTAFYLCASSIDWDRQETQYFGPGTRLLVL.

V gene TRBV7-9 combines with J gene TRBJ2-1; 8 bases are shared with TRBD1. CDR3 length: 13 residues. Germline CDR1 is SEHNR and CDR2 is FQNEAQ (reference sequence). V trimming: 7 bases; J trimming: 4 bases; junction bases outside the gene matches: 3. CDR3 amino acids: CASKDRVYNEQFF. The CDR3 DNA sequence: TGTGCCAGCAAGGACAGGGTTTACAATGAGCAGTTCTTC.

V is TRBV11-2 and J is TRBJ2-1; either TRBD1 or TRBD2 may fit D (5 bases each). There are 14 residues in the CDR3. Germline V CDR1 and CDR2: SGHAT, FQNNGV. V lost 1 base and J lost 15, with 19 bases in between. In nucleotides, the CDR3 is TGTGCCAGCAGCTTAGGAGGGGCCTTTGGTGGCTGGTTCTTC. Residues: CASSLGGAFGGWFF.

This sequence joins TRBV4-1 and TRBJ2-7; the match to TRBD1 covers 9 bases. CDR3 length equals 17 residues. After removal of 0 bases from V and 3 bases from J, the junction contained 9 bases not matched to a gene. CDR1 is MGHRA and CDR2 is YSYEKL in the germline V gene. CDR3 sequence reads: CASSQEKPGQGLYEQYF. For the CDR3, the DNA is TGCGCCAGCAGCCAAGAAAAACCGGGACAGGGTCTCTACGAGCAGTACTTC.

The rearrangement joins TRBV18 to TRBJ1-3; D is possibly TRBD1 (5 bases). Trimming took off 3 bases at V and 2 bases at J, with 14 bases between the two ends. CDR3 length: 16 amino acids. CDR1 is KGHSH and CDR2 is LQKENI in the germline V gene. The CDR3 reads CASSPPGVAPGNTIYF. Written as DNA, the CDR3 is TGTGCCAGCTCACCGCCGGGGGTAGCGCCTGGAAACACCATATATTTT.

The chain links TRBV6-1 to TRBJ2-2, with D unresolved. The CDR3 extends over 15 amino acids. CDR1 is MNHNS, CDR2 SASEGT, per germline. Between the trimmed V and J ends, which lost 4 bases and 7 bases, there was a span of 16 bases. The CDR3 coding sequence is TGTGCCAGCAGTGGGTCCCAGGTGCGGATCGGGGAGCTGTTTTTT. Translated: CASSGSQVRIGELFF.

The chain employs TRBV5-4 and TRBJ2-7; TRBD2 matches at 9 bases. This CDR3 comprises 16 residues. The ends lost 3 bases at V and 3 bases at J; junction bases unmatched: 10. In germline, CDR1 is SGHNT, CDR2 YYREEE (reference sequence). The CDR3 loop reads CASSSMVAGDVYEQYF. The CDR3 nucleotides are TGTGCCAGCAGCTCAATGGTAGCGGGAGATGTCTACGAGCAGTACTTC.

This clonotype was seen just once. The chain is built from TRBV7-9 and TRBJ1-5; D gene uncertain. CDR1 and CDR2 from the germline V gene are SEHNR and FQNEAQ (reference sequence). V was pared by 2 bases and J by 4 bases, with 3 bases between. The CDR3 length is 12 residues. For the CDR3, the DNA is TGTGCCAGCAGCTTATGGAATCAGCCCCAGCATTTT. As protein: CASSLWNQPQHF.

The chain employs TRBV7-9 and TRBJ2-3; no reliable D call. The CDR3 sequence is 14 residues long. Trimming pared 7 bases from V and 1 base from J, leaving 12 bases between. CDR1 is SEHNR, CDR2 FQNEAQ, per germline (reference sequence). The CDR3 is CASTTLQRTDTQYF. The CDR3 DNA follows: TGTGCCAGCACCACCTTACAGCGCACAGATACGCAGTATTTT.

The chain links TRBV6-4 to TRBJ1-1, with D uncertain. The V gene lost 2 bases and the J gene lost 5 bases, with 9 bases spanning the gap. CDR1 and CDR2 from the germline V gene are MRHNA and SNTAGT. The CDR3 is 13 residues long. CDR3: CASSDDPTTEAFF. The CDR3 DNA sequence: TGTGCCAGCAGTGACGACCCCACGACTGAAGCTTTCTTT.

The chain couples TRBV12-3 or TRBV12-4 to TRBJ2-7; D uncertain. The V and J ends lost 1 base and 3 bases respectively, with 7 bases between them. There are 13 residues in the CDR3. The CDR3 spells CASSLGEDYEQYF. CDR3 DNA: TGTGCCAGCAGTTTAGGCGAAGACTACGAGCAGTACTTC.

This chain joins TRBV30 and TRBJ2-5; D gene uncertain. Trimming left V 4 bases short and J 5 bases short, with 8 bases between. This CDR3 has 11 amino acids. The germline V gene encodes CDR1 GTSNPN and CDR2 SVGIG (reference sequence). CDR3 coding DNA: TGTGCCTGGAATATCCTGGAGACCCAGTACTTC. Translating it yields CAWNILETQYF.

The J gene is TRBJ1-4, the V gene TRBV7-9, with D possibly TRBD1 on 5 matching bases. The germline CDR1 and CDR2 sequences are SEHNR and FQNEAQ (reference sequence). The CDR3 extends over 16 amino acids. Trimming shortened V by 0 bases and J by 3 bases, and 11 bases separated the two germline ends. The CDR3 DNA sequence: TGTGCCAGCAGCTTAGCCCAGGGCGGAGCTAATGAAAAACTGTTTTTT. Amino acid sequence: CASSLAQGGANEKLFF. Full variable domain (outside the CDR3, taken from reference TRBV7-9 and TRBJ1-4): DTGVSQNPRHKITKRGQNVTFRCDPISEHNRLYWYRQTLGQGPEFLTYFQNEAQLEKSRLLSDRFSAERPKGSFSTLEIQRTEQGDSAMYLCASSLAQGGANEKLFFGSGTQLSVL.

In its sample, this clonotype was seen once. The chain recombines TRBV10-1 with TRBJ2-2; 10 nucleotides align to TRBD2. Germline CDR1 WNHNN, CDR2 SYGVQD (reference sequence). This CDR3 region has 14 residues. Trimming removed 7 bases from V and 5 bases from J; junction bases left unmatched: 4. This chain's CDR3 is CASTPSGGTGELFF. The CDR3 DNA reads TGCGCCAGCACTCCTAGCGGGGGAACCGGGGAGCTGTTTTTT.

This clonotype has more than one count but fewer than ten. The CDR3 loop is CASSVGQNYGYTF. Here the CDR3 DNA reads TGTGCCAGCAGCGTGGGACAGAACTATGGCTACACCTTC. The chain carries TRBV9 and TRBJ1-2; 7 nucleotides agree with TRBD1. The germline CDR1 and CDR2 sequences are SGDLS and YYNGEE. The trim removed 2 bases at V and 2 bases at J, leaving 0 bases unmatched. This CDR3 is built from 13 residues.

V and J are TRBV20-1 and TRBJ1-2, with TRBD1 as a possible D gene (5 bases). This CDR3 is 15 amino acids long. The germline V gene encodes CDR1 DFQATT and CDR2 SNEGSKA (reference sequence). Trimming stripped 3 bases from V and 5 bases from J, with 19 bases between. CDR3 amino acids: CSASSGGTRSYGYTF. For the CDR3, the DNA is TGCAGTGCTAGCTCGGGCGGGACTCGGTCATATGGCTACACCTTC.